The present T cell receptor beta chain was sequenced within a study of CXCR3-negative and CXCR3-positive naive CD8 T cells. Each TRB cDNA library was prepared by 5' RACE (with UMI labels). With the 5' RACE reads reprocessed, TCRdb shows one record per CDR3 protein and no DNA. This table holds 150,000 or so distinct CDR3 sequences. Study-wide results and limits: Naive subsets did not differ in surface CD5, and the authors estimated TCR strength using properties of the TRB CDR3. Naive cells with CXCR3 showed TRB CDR3s that were more hydrophobic than those in CXCR3-negative naive cells.

As regards this clonotype: What it binds is unknown.

Input material: naive CXCR3+ CD8+ T cells from blood. Specified subset: CD45RO-CCR7+CD27+CD95- naive CD8+ T cells expressing CXCR3 (TNR3+). The source is a human donor in good health. Some clones in this sample may be carry-over from other donors' samples.

CDR3 sequence reads: CASSFGQKEYF. V usage is TRBV5-1 and J usage is TRBJ2-7. The CDR3 consists of 11 residues. Germline loops: CDR1 SGHRS, CDR2 YFSETQ.